This T cell receptor (beta chain) emerged from a study of blood T cell repertoires in COVID-19. Study in general: Sources were T cells, B-cell-depleted T cells, or PBMCs; the material itself was cDNA or gDNA.

Per germline, CDR1 KGHSH and CDR2 LQKENI. This CDR3 comprises 15 residues. Losses at the gene ends were 4 bases for V and 4 bases for J; bases not matched to a gene: 8. Authors' processing steps: Reference gene primers were amplified, and this amplification served to estimate nucleated cell counts. The repertoire was sequenced with immunoSEQ multiplex PCR; TCRdb's copy has only in-frame clones and lacks some. V, J and clone size are those of that table, while D and trimming were read from the DNA. The sample records 70,000 to 90,000 clones, around nine tenths being singletons. The chain recombines TRBV18 with TRBJ2-7, with 9 bases matching TRBD1. This sequence originates from a human donor in a cohort sampled during active COVID-19. Sequencing was carried out using peripheral blood. The CDR3 DNA is TGTGCCAGCTCACTGGCCGGGACAGGGCTGTACGAGCAGTACTTC. It translates to CASSLAGTGLYEQYF.